This T cell receptor beta chain was identified during a study of blood T cell repertoires in COVID-19. In the study overall: There were acute and convalescent COVID-19 samples, and they came from the United States, Italy and Spain. In each case, the material was cDNA or gDNA derived from T cells, B-cell-depleted T cells, or PBMCs.

V lost 6 bases and J 4 bases, leaving 7 bases between the germline ends. The CDR3 spans 12 residues. The germline V gene has CDR1 LNHDA and CDR2 SQIVND (reference sequence). Original processing methods: Quantification of nucleated cells was approximated via reference gene primer amplification. Assay used: immunoSEQ multiplex PCR; TCRdb lists only in-frame clones, some missing. From that table come the V and J calls and clone size; the DNA was used to work out D and trimming. The repertoire includes around 220,000 clones, less than 90% of them detected once, and 20% sits in the top ten. The clonotype originates from a young man with active or convalescent COVID-19. This chain connects TRBV19 to TRBJ1-5; D is undetermined. Sequencing was carried out using peripheral blood. The CDR3 DNA follows: TGTGCCAGTAGCCCGGGAAATCAGCCCCAGCATTTT. Its protein product is CASSPGNQPQHF.